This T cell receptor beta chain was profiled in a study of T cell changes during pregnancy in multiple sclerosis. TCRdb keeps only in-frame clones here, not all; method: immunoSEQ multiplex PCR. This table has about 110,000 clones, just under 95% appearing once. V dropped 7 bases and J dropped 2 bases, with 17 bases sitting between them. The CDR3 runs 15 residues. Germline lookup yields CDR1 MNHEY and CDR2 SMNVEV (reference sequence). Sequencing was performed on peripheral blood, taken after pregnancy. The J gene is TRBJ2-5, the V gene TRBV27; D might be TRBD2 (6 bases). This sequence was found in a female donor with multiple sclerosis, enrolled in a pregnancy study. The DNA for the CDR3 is TGTGCCAGCAAGTCGCGGGGTTTGGGGCAAGAGACCCAGTACTTC. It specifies CASKSRGLGQETQYF.